This paragraph reports one TCR beta chain. Its antigen remains undetermined. There are no base qualities to consult, and no much larger clone falls within one base. Relative to germline, V is 1 base shorter and J is 4 bases shorter, with 9 bases between their ends. CDR1 and CDR2, per the germline V gene, are SGHDT and YYEEEE. The CDR3 starts with the cysteine, ends with the phenylalanine, and has 14 residues. The kept DNA is CDR3 alone, 42 bases in frame from the first base. Library preparation used the immunoSEQ multiplex PCR assay. For the multiplex PCR, a mixture combining 60 forward primers for TCR Vbeta segments and 13 reverse primers for TCR Jbeta segments was used. The CDR3 region of rearranged TCR beta genes was amplified from genomic DNA with a multiplex PCR assay. The Illumina HiSeq System was used to sequence the amplified TCR beta libraries as 87-base-pair reads. The original methods were these. A later analysis counted about 80 million unique TCR beta chains across the 500 to 850 repertoires, and 9.5 million to 11 million of these chains were shared by at least two donors. Raw reads were error-corrected and collapsed into unique sequences with a nearest-neighbor algorithm that merged closely related sequences to remove PCR and sequencing errors. CDR3 sequences were aligned to IMGT reference sequences to assign V, D and J gene segments. For a sequence to be retained, a match of at least six nucleotides was required to both a V gene segment and a J gene segment. A rearrangement was called productive if the CDR3 had no stop codons and remained in frame with V and J, and every other rearrangement was called non-productive. Following IMGT convention, CDR3 was defined as the stretch from the second conserved V-encoded cysteine to the conserved J-encoded phenylalanine. In an earlier analysis of some 550 of the donors, sequences lacking an unambiguous match to a single V gene segment were excluded. An earlier analysis of several hundred of the donors called V segments functional above 56.7% productive rearrangements and segregating when the between-donor standard deviation exceeded 5%. A statistical classification framework was built to diagnose cytomegalovirus status from the catalog of TCR beta chain sequences. V and J gene assignment, in a later analysis, came from comparing TCR nucleotide sequences with IMGT/GENE-DB human TR gene sequences. A later analysis assigned CDR3 sequences and most-parsimonious VDJ recombination scenarios with the TCRdist pipeline. In a later analysis, every TCR beta chain was defined by the combination of its CDR3 amino acid sequence and its V-gene family, and reads without a unique V-gene family were dropped. As a way to deal with suspected cross-contamination and a sequencing artifact, a later analysis dropped under 600 nucleotide sequences that were highly shared and had low generation probability. For each public chain, a later analysis derived a clonal expansion index from normalized ranks of inferred template counts within each repertoire. A later analysis computed generation probabilities with a VDJ recombination model fitted to out-of-frame rearrangements, and checked the results against IGoR. Hypergeometric tests were used in a later analysis to score TCR-TCR, TCR-HLA and TCR-CMV co-occurrence, with a repertoire-size bias correction applied to the TCR pairs. To estimate false discovery rates, a later analysis permuted the HLA or CMV assignments 20 times. A later analysis grouped co-occurring TCRs with DBSCAN, adding TCRdist sequence similarity when clustering within HLA-allele-positive subsets. For co-occurrence clustering, repertoires with fewer than 30,000 or more than 120,000 public chains were excluded, along with roughly 5 repertoires with anomalous nucleotide sharing. TCRdb re-hosts the immuneACCESS table, in-frame sequences only. Its copies lack some clones; in the studies checked, an unresolved V gene accounts for under half of them, and the cause for the rest is not known. D and trimming come from the DNA, and the V and J calls and clone size come from that table. This sample holds 150,000 to 200,000 clones; 60% to 80% were observed only once. Around an eighth of the sample comes from the top ten.

In total, more than 500 healthy bone marrow donors made up the cohort. At the time of sampling, every cohort member was nominally healthy, though immune exposures that went unrecorded were likely present. The donor tested CMV seronegative and was one of the 352 seronegative cohort members. Each donor provided a peripheral blood sample, and peripheral blood mononuclear cells were used for TCR beta sequencing. The Qiagen DNeasy Blood Extraction Kit was used to extract genomic DNA from the blood cell samples. These data are taken from a study of cytomegalovirus exposure and HLA in healthy donors (dated by TCRdb to the late 2010s). For the study in its entirety: In an earlier analysis of about 560 of the donors, 276 Gb of sequence data and 95 million to 130 million unique TCR beta sequences from 150 million to 200 million T cells were reported. In an earlier analysis of 587 of the donors, high-throughput TCR beta sequencing was used to judge whether each TCR beta V gene segment behaved as functional or pseudogenic. Genome-wide SNP genotypes for about 55% of the roughly 670 donors were used in a later genetic analysis, which treated that subset as a discovery cohort. Because of strong linkage in the cohort, five DR-DQ haplotypes were treated as single units for association and clustering. All discovery cohort repertoires had been generated on a single sequencing platform. Roughly 290 gigabases of sequencing data and around 88 million unique TCR sequences made up an early release that covered 500 to 700 HLA-typed donors. A later analysis re-examined previously published TCR beta repertoires from about 670 donors and added high-resolution HLA genotyping to investigate patterns of TCR occurrence. Among the roughly 400 genotyped donors, approximately 81% belonged to the genetic ancestry cluster associated with self-reported Caucasian donors. Donor age, sex, ethnicity and CMV serostatus were compiled together with the repertoire data. On average, 235,054 unique TCR beta nucleotide sequences were sequenced per donor among some 420 genotyped donors of the cohort, with about 19% of those sequences being non-productive. The study was designed to test whether signatures of past pathogen exposure could be identified by cataloging public T cell receptors. Using immunosequencing, the study profiled T cell repertoires from some 670 subjects and related those repertoires to cytomegalovirus serostatus. To predict cytomegalovirus infection status, the study brought together high-throughput TCR immunosequencing, statistical association of individual TCRs with disease status, and machine learning. A separate validation cohort of roughly 120 different subjects was used in addition to the 666-subject first cohort. HLA typing included class I and class II loci at four-digit resolution. The number of typed donors differed by locus: roughly 620-630 for A, B, C, DRB1 and DQB1; some 500 for DQA1; 606 for DPA1; and 400 to 480 for DPB1. In the later analysis, no new phenotypic data were used to find candidate immune exposures; instead, reliance was placed on TCR beta sequences and their occurrence across donors. What the study reported, not specific to this receptor: Three of the identified cytomegalovirus-associated TCR beta chains were confirmed in vitro to be specific for cytomegalovirus antigens. Most CMV-associated TCR beta chains appeared to be HLA-restricted in a later analysis, and the HLA associations seemed to be driven largely by CMV exposure. The 87-base-pair reads could not distinguish some IMGT-functional V segments, including TRBV6-2 and TRBV6-3, so those segments were excluded. The study listed 164 TCR beta chains as associated with cytomegalovirus. A later analysis reported that several top co-occurrence clusters appeared linked to parvovirus B19, influenza, CMV and Epstein-Barr virus. According to a later genetic analysis, donors in an Asian-associated ancestry cluster had fewer N-insertions in productive TCRs than the roughly 700-donor mean. The classifier was reported to diagnose cytomegalovirus status with high specificity and sensitivity in both the original cohort and the validation cohort. CMV serostatus was the only immune exposure information available for the cohort. It was suggested by the authors that the approach could potentially be generalized to other disease states and immunological phenotypes. Because some donors lacked HLA typing at each locus, the association tests relied only on the typed subset. In a later genetic analysis, a missense DCLRE1C variant was associated with V-gene and J-gene trimming of TCR beta chains, and the association was replicated in an independent cohort. Specific HLA alleles were associated with over 15,000 TCR beta sequences at a false discovery rate of 0.05 in a later analysis. The cohort was sequenced for TCR beta chains only, and without alpha or paired-chain data the features that could be detected were limited. A further reported finding was that TCR beta sequences accurately predicted the HLA-A and HLA-B alleles for most subjects in the first cohort. Because counts were too low, about 18 rarely observed V segments, including chromosome 9 orphons, were left out of the earlier analysis of approximately 500 of the donors. The sequencing pipeline was judged likely to have produced a cluster of highly shared sequence variants as a technical artifact. In a later analysis, HLA-associated TCR beta chains showed more clonal expansion and lower generation probabilities than non-associated chains that were equally common. The presence/absence analyses assumed that sequencing depth was roughly uniform across donors, and that assumption may not be true. Linkage disequilibrium might explain the correlated functional status among segregating V segments, but an unknown experimental factor could not be ruled out. In a later analysis, TCR association rates were found to vary across HLA loci, with the most associated TCRs seen for DRB1 alleles and the fewest for HLA-C alleles. While some public TCRs were present in many individuals, most TCR sequences turned up only very rarely across donors. When HLA alleles, especially DR and DQ, strongly co-occurred, attributing TCR associations to individual alleles was difficult. An earlier analysis of approximately 570 of the donors showed that most TCR beta V segments appeared in productive rearrangements either about 87% or about 30% of the time, which broadly matched IMGT annotations.

The sequenced sample consisted of PBMCs. The receptor's source is a woman in her forties in good health and CMV-seronegative. This chain joins TRBV5-6 to TRBJ1-3; the D gene identity is not certain. The CDR3: CASSLTRAGNTIYF. The DNA is TGTGCCAGCAGCTTGACACGAGCGGGAAACACCATATATTTT.